This paragraph reports one T cell receptor (beta chain). The target antigen is unknown. Of the isolated RNA, all was reverse transcribed, and so the sequenced material was expressed TCRB transcripts. Sequenced by immunoSEQ multiplex PCR; TCRdb stores in-frame clones only, minus some. The data hold a few hundred thousand clones, with about 24% observed a single time. The sample is drawn from a study of beta chain features in type 1 diabetes. Study observations and caveats: TCRB CDR3s from Type 1 diabetes patients were moderately but significantly shorter in all four CD4+ subsets.

Looked up from germline, CDR1 is MNHNS and CDR2 is SASEGT. V was pared by 10 bases and J by 5 bases, with 13 bases of the junction left unmatched. The CDR3 sequence is 15 residues long. The V gene is TRBV6-1, the J gene TRBJ1-1, with TRBD1 identical over 10 bases. The receptor was isolated from a young woman with type 1 diabetes. Sequencing used naive CD4+ T cells from blood. In DNA form, the CDR3 reads TGTGCCACCTGTAGGGACAGGGGAGTAGGGACTGAAGCTTTCTTT. Its protein product is CATCRDRGVGTEAFF.